The 9 T cell receptor beta chains reported below all come from one sample, sequenced in a study of regulatory T cells in long-lasting Graves disease. The TCR beta library used iRepertoire HTBI primers with Arm-PCR amplification of CDR3. Via MiXCR, TCRdb re-called the multiplex PCR reads, giving one row per CDR3 protein. The data show 350,000 to 500,000 distinct CDR3 sequences, roughly 15% seen once. Time point specified: newly diagnosed GD, antithyroid drugs for less than 3 months. The TCR library was made from RNA that had been extracted from PBMCs in TRIzol. This same sample was also part of a study on T cells in Graves' hyperthyroidism and ophthalmopathy.

The starting material was peripheral blood mononuclear cells (PBMCs), obtained at new diagnosis, from a patient treated with antithyroid drugs. These receptors came from a woman in her forties or fifties with Graves disease.

This chain connects TRBV6-1 to TRBJ1-1; maybe TRBD1 (6 bases). This CDR3 has 15 residues. The germline V and J ends were trimmed by 6 bases and 1 base, with 15 bases remaining between them. Per germline, CDR1 MNHNS and CDR2 SASEGT. The CDR3 region is CASSEWMGANTEAFF. The DNA for the CDR3 is TGTGCCAGCAGCGAGTGGATGGGGGCGAACACTGAAGCTTTCTTT.

As regards this clonotype: A much larger clone lies a single base off, so this may be a read error. The chain uses TRBV7-8 and TRBJ2-2, with D maybe TRBD2 (5 bases). The CDR3 spans 15 residues. CDR1 and CDR2 (germline): SGHVS, FQNEAQ. V was cut by 8 bases and J by 1 base, with 14 bases left in between. The CDR3 region is CASHRRTENTGELFF. CDR3 coding DNA: TGTGCCAGCCACCGACGGACTGAGAACACCGGGGAGCTGTTTTTT.

The chain uses TRBV30 and TRBJ2-1, with TRBD2 matching over 9 bases. The CDR3 sequence is 18 residues long. Trimming at V came to 4 bases and at J to 0 bases, leaving 13 bases not matched to a gene. The germline CDR1 and CDR2 sequences are GTSNPN and SVGIG (reference sequence). The CDR3 is CAWTPTSGSSSSYNEQFF. The CDR3 nucleotides are TGTGCCTGGACCCCGACTAGCGGCTCATCGAGCTCCTACAATGAGCAGTTCTTC.

This clonotype was recorded many times. The chain combines TRBV12-3 or TRBV12-4 with TRBJ2-1; D is unclear. V was cut by 6 bases and J by 0 bases, with 9 bases left in between. There are 14 residues in the CDR3. CDR3 in DNA: TGTGCCAGCAGAGACCACGACTCCTACAATGAGCAGTTCTTC. Translated: CASRDHDSYNEQFF.

This chain uses TRBV28 with TRBJ2-1; 13 nucleotides match TRBD2. CDR3 length: 17 residues. Germline V gene sequence: CDR1 MDHEN, CDR2 SYDVKM. V was pared by 3 bases and J by 4 bases, with 6 bases of the junction left unmatched. CDR3 nucleotides: TGTGCCAGCAGTTTGGGACTAGCGGGACAGTCGTACAATGAGCAGTTCTTC. Translation: CASSLGLAGQSYNEQFF.

Ten or more counts support this clonotype. The chain recombines TRBV11-1 with TRBJ2-7; a weak D match, TRBD1 (6 bases). CDR1 and CDR2 (germline): SGHAT, FQDESV (reference sequence). The CDR3 spans 15 residues. Deletions cut 3 bases from V and 3 bases from J, with 15 bases between. The CDR3 spells CASSFHRDHIYEQYF. The CDR3 DNA is TGTGCCAGCAGCTTCCACAGGGATCACATCTACGAGCAGTACTTC.

This clonotype was observed at least ten times. The junction does not match germline at one end; this may be a read error. The chain couples TRBV12-3 or TRBV12-4 to TRBJ1-2; D is uncertain. The CDR3 runs 13 residues. CDR3 DNA: TGCGCCAGCAGCTTGGGGTCGAACTATGGCTACACCTTC. This gives the protein CASSLGSNYGYTF.

This clonotype has at least ten counts. This rearrangement joins TRBV11-2 to TRBJ2-7, with 8 bases lining up with TRBD1. Germline V gene data show CDR1 as SGHAT and CDR2 as FQNNGV. V was pared by 4 bases and J by 3 bases, with 2 bases of the junction left unmatched. The CDR3 covers 13 residues. Here the CDR3 reads CASSYDRGYEQYF. The CDR3 nucleotides read TGTGCCAGCAGCTACGACAGGGGCTACGAGCAGTACTTC.

This clonotype was found many times. The V gene is TRBV30, the J gene TRBJ2-3, with 7 bases identical to TRBD2. CDR3 length equals 13 residues. Germline V lookup: CDR1 GTSNPN, CDR2 SVGIG (reference sequence). The J segment lost 2 bases and the V segment lost 7 bases, leaving 6 bases of the junction unmatched. The CDR3 DNA sequence: TGTGCCTCGACGAGGGACTACACAGATACGCAGTATTTT. It codes for CASTRDYTDTQYF. The whole variable domain, remainder taken from reference TRBV30 and TRBJ2-3, is SQTIHQWPATLVQPVGSPLSLECTVEGTSNPNLYWYRQAAGRGLQLLFYSVGIGQISSEVPQNLSASRPQDRQFILSSKKLLLSDSGFYLCASTRDYTDTQYFGPGTRLTVL.